The entry that follows covers one T cell receptor (beta chain) sequence. This clone was seen a handful of times. The clone's antigen remains unknown. No base qualities exist here, and no much larger clone lies one base off it. This entry is derived from a study of a mutant IDH1 vaccine in newly diagnosed glioma (dated by TCRdb to about 2021). Regarding the complete study: Across visits V03 through V10, patients got a total of eight vaccinations, given in weeks 1, 3, 5, 7, 11, 15, 19 and 23. Vaccination was initiated 4-6 weeks after radiotherapy alone, or concurrently with temozolomide cycles in the chemotherapy-containing groups. Of the roughly 33 treated patients, 62.5% were male and around 38% were female, and a mean age of about 37 years was recorded. Before enrollment, most patients had been given radiochemotherapy with temozolomide as standard therapy, while the rest had received either radiotherapy alone or temozolomide alone. Peripheral blood was drawn at six visits: V03 (baseline), V05, V07, V10, V12 and V13. Longitudinal TCRB deep sequencing was performed for roughly 25 treated patients wherever samples were available for exploratory analyses. Overall results and qualifications from the work: Selection of PBMC samples for TCRB deep sequencing was based on availability. Changes in the top peripheral T cell clonotypes picked up by TCRB sequencing did not appear to be linked to pseudoprogression. Immune responses induced by the vaccine were seen in approximately 93% of patients across multiple MHC alleles. It was noted by the authors that analyses of patient blood samples could not be reproduced owing to sample limitations.

Germline trimming: 6 bases from V, 4 bases from J; junction bases outside gene matches: 5. From the cysteine through the phenylalanine, the CDR3 covers 14 amino acids. CDR3 DNA is the only sequence kept; it has 42 bases, read in frame from the first base. CDR1 and CDR2, looked up from the germline V gene, are SNHLY and FYNNEI. This specimen's time point label, per the study, means: week 23, last vaccination. Each vaccine dose, consisting of 300 ug of a 20-mer mutant IDH1 peptide in Montanide, was administered subcutaneously with topical imiquimod. Donors had newly diagnosed WHO grade 3 or 4 IDH1-mutant astrocytomas with loss of nuclear ATRX. The samples were drawn from NOA16, a multicentre, single-arm, open-label phase I trial in Germany that tested a mutant IDH1 peptide vaccine in humans for the first time. The DNeasy Blood and Tissue Kit was used to extract genomic DNA from EDTA blood for TCRB sequencing.

The library came from the immunoSEQ multiplex PCR assay. Following the manufacturer's protocol, the hsTCRB Kit was used to amplify rearranged TCR beta chain sequences. TCRB libraries were sequenced on an Illumina MiSeq. As for the original processing: The kit vendor's proprietary platform handled demultiplexing, trimming and gene mapping. This is the immuneACCESS table as TCRdb keeps it, with only in-frame sequences that have V and J called. A part of the clones is gone; compared with another copy, unresolved V genes explain less than half, and the rest is unexplained. V, J and clone size are taken as reported in that table, and D and trimming were inferred from the DNA itself. In this sample the table shows 58,000 or so clones, 87% of which occur a single time. Around 1.5% of the sample belongs to the ten largest clones.

The TCR originated in a man aged 35 to 55 with glioma. The rearranged segments are TRBV2 and TRBJ1-2; 10 junctional bases match TRBD1. Source: PBMCs, taken from a glioma patient whose treatment included an IDH1 peptide vaccine. The CDR3 is CASRKGQGRYGYTF. The sequenced DNA: TGTGCCAGCAGAAAGGGACAGGGGCGCTATGGCTACACCTTC.